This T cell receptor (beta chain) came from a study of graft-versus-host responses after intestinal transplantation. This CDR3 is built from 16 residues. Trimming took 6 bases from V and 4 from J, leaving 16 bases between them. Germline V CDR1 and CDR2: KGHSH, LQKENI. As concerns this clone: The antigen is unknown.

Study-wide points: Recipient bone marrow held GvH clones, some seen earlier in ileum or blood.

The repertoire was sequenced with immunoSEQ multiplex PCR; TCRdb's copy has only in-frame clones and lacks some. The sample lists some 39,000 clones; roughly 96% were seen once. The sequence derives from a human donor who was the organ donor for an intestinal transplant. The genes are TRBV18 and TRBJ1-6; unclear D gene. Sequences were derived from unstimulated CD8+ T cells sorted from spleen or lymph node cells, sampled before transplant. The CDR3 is CASSRAATEYNSPLHF. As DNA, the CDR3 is TGTGCCAGCTCCCGCGCCGCGACTGAGTATAATTCACCCCTCCACTTT.